This TCR gamma chain was captured by sequencing in a study of gamma-delta T cells after stem cell transplantation. A word on this clone: At one end the junction does not follow the germline gene, possibly because of a read error.

This CDR3 is built from 19 residues. Germline-derived CDR1 and CDR2 are GITISATS and ISYDGTV (reference sequence). TCRdb reanalysed the RT-PCR reads with CATT. This table holds some 1,900 gamma-chain clones, 2.5% to 4% found once. The receptor was derived from a human donor. It is not recorded whose cells these are; they may come from a transplant donor. Sequencing was done on a sample of gamma-delta T cells. The chain joins TRGV9 to TRGJP. The CDR3: CALWESQVHPGVGKKIEVF. In DNA form, the CDR3 reads TGTGCCTTGTGGGAGTCACAAGTCCACCCGGGGGTGGGCAAAAAAATCGAGGTATTT.